This is a list of T cell receptor beta chains from one sample in a study of identical twins. TCRdb reprocessed the 5' RACE reads with MiXCR, giving one entry per CDR3 protein. The sample carries around 650,000 distinct CDR3 sequences, about 7% recorded once. In addition, the sample was reused for a study of yellow fever vaccine responses in identical twins.

The sequenced material came from PBMCs. The receptors were sampled from a woman younger than 30 in good health. The CDR3 runs from the conserved cysteine through the conserved F or W. Each record gives: CDR3 protein, CDR3 DNA, J gene, clone size, D gene, V gene. A D gene is named only where the DNA matches it firmly. Not every row has a clone size; where given, it reads once, few, many or a size class.

CDR3 protein: CSVDQGGETQYF
CDR3 DNA: TGCAGCGTTGATCAGGGTGGAGAGACCCAGTACTTC
J gene: TRBJ2-5
clone size: many
D gene: -
V gene: TRBV29-1

CDR3 protein: CASSQQGSGEQFF
CDR3 DNA: TGTGCCAGCAGTCAACAGGGCTCGGGTGAGCAGTTCTTC
J gene: TRBJ2-1
clone size: many
D gene: -
V gene: TRBV12-3/TRBV12-4

CDR3 protein: CASRPYWTSGRTGELFF
CDR3 DNA: TGTGCCAGCAGACCCTATTGGACTAGCGGGAGAACCGGGGAGCTGTTTTTT
J gene: TRBJ2-2
clone size: -
D gene: TRBD2
V gene: TRBV28

CDR3 protein: CASGEGYYEQYF
CDR3 DNA: TGTGCCAGCGGCGAGGGCTACTACGAGCAGTACTTC
J gene: TRBJ2-7
clone size: few
D gene: -
V gene: TRBV28

CDR3 protein: CASSPRTSGGTGELFF
CDR3 DNA: TGCGCCAGCAGCCCCCGGACTAGCGGGGGCACCGGGGAGCTGTTTTTT
J gene: TRBJ2-2
clone size: many
D gene: TRBD2
V gene: TRBV5-1

CDR3 protein: CASSESESNQPQHF
CDR3 DNA: TGTGCCAGCAGTGAATCAGAGAGCAATCAGCCCCAGCATTTT
J gene: TRBJ1-5
clone size: -
D gene: -
V gene: TRBV25-1

CDR3 protein: CASSLQGPHEQFF
CDR3 DNA: TGTGCCAGCAGCTTACAGGGTCCCCATGAGCAGTTCTTC
J gene: TRBJ2-1
clone size: -
D gene: -
V gene: TRBV5-5

CDR3 protein: CASSLHRDSADEQYF
CDR3 DNA: TGTGCCAGCAGCTTACACCGGGACTCGGCGGACGAGCAGTACTTC
J gene: TRBJ2-7
clone size: few
D gene: -
V gene: TRBV12-3/TRBV12-4

CDR3 protein: CASSSRVAYNEQFF
CDR3 DNA: TGTGCCAGCAGCTCCAGGGTCGCCTACAATGAGCAGTTCTTC
J gene: TRBJ2-1
clone size: few
D gene: -
V gene: TRBV13

CDR3 protein: CASSLVASGGPSTDTQYF
CDR3 DNA: TGTGCCAGCAGCTTAGTGGCTAGCGGGGGGCCAAGCACAGATACGCAGTATTTT
J gene: TRBJ2-3
clone size: few
D gene: TRBD2
V gene: TRBV7-6

CDR3 protein: CASSPGTSPPLHF
CDR3 DNA: TGTGCCAGCAGCCCCGGGACAAGTCCACCCCTCCACTTT
J gene: TRBJ1-6
clone size: few
D gene: -
V gene: TRBV7-9

CDR3 protein: CASSHVYEQYF
CDR3 DNA: TGTGCCAGCAGCCACGTTTACGAGCAGTACTTC
J gene: TRBJ2-7
clone size: many
D gene: -
V gene: TRBV3-1

CDR3 protein: CASSGLAGGLPYEQYF
CDR3 DNA: TGTGCCAGCAGTGGACTAGCGGGAGGCCTCCCCTACGAGCAGTACTTC
J gene: TRBJ2-7
clone size: many
D gene: TRBD2
V gene: TRBV2

CDR3 protein: CASTLEGGYYNEQFF
CDR3 DNA: TGTGCCAGCACTCTAGAGGGGGGATATTACAATGAGCAGTTCTTC
J gene: TRBJ2-1
clone size: once
D gene: -
V gene: TRBV12-3/TRBV12-4

CDR3 protein: CASSLAPGGGEDTQYF
CDR3 DNA: TGTGCCAGCAGCTTAGCGCCCGGCGGGGGGGAAGATACGCAGTATTTT
J gene: TRBJ2-3
clone size: few
D gene: TRBD2
V gene: TRBV7-8

CDR3 protein: CASSLARGATDTQYF
CDR3 DNA: TGTGCCAGCAGTTTGGCGCGGGGGGCCACAGATACGCAGTATTTT
J gene: TRBJ2-3
clone size: few
D gene: TRBD2
V gene: TRBV28

CDR3 protein: CSVYGLQETQYF
CDR3 DNA: TGCAGCGTGTACGGCCTCCAAGAGACCCAGTACTTC
J gene: TRBJ2-5
clone size: few
D gene: -
V gene: TRBV29-1

CDR3 protein: CASSLGTVGGQPQHF
CDR3 DNA: TGTGCCAGCAGTTTAGGGACAGTTGGAGGTCAGCCCCAGCATTTT
J gene: TRBJ1-5
clone size: few
D gene: -
V gene: TRBV12-3/TRBV12-4

CDR3 protein: CASSLRPDSGNTIYF
CDR3 DNA: TGTGCCAGCAGCTTACGCCCGGACTCTGGAAACACCATATATTTT
J gene: TRBJ1-3
clone size: few
D gene: -
V gene: TRBV7-2

CDR3 protein: CAILPQRSEYGYTF
CDR3 DNA: TGTGCCATCCTACCCCAGAGGTCGGAGTATGGCTACACCTTC
J gene: TRBJ1-2
clone size: few
D gene: -
V gene: TRBV10-3

CDR3 protein: CSAPDLITQYF
CDR3 DNA: TGCAGTGCGCCCGACCTTATTACGCAGTATTTT
J gene: TRBJ2-3
clone size: -
D gene: -
V gene: TRBV20-1

CDR3 protein: CASSSSSGSEQFF
CDR3 DNA: TGTGCCAGCAGCTCCTCTAGCGGGAGCGAGCAGTTCTTC
J gene: TRBJ2-1
clone size: many
D gene: TRBD2
V gene: TRBV7-7